Listed here are 10 T cell receptor beta chains from one sample, sequenced in a study of T cell responses to AZD1222 COVID-19 vaccine. This table comes from immunoSEQ multiplex PCR, and its TCRdb copy is limited to in-frame clones, with some not included. Among 120,000 to 150,000 clones listed, roughly 91% were seen once. Specimen: peripheral blood, collected on day 0 of AZD1222 vaccination. These receptors came from an adult in good health.

The CDR3 sequence: CASSWSGGNQPQHF. CDR3 DNA: TGTGCCAGCAGCTGGAGCGGCGGCAATCAGCCCCAGCATTTT. This rearrangement joins TRBV5-5 to TRBJ1-5, with no clear D. The CDR3 is 14 residues long. Germline-derived CDR1 and CDR2 are SGHKS and YYEKEE (reference sequence). The V end was cut by 3 bases, the J end by 2 bases, with 9 bases between.

The chain links TRBV7-9 to TRBJ1-2; no firm D call. The CDR3 covers 16 residues. V shed 5 bases and J shed 4 bases, with 20 bases lying between them. Germline-derived CDR1 and CDR2 are SEHNR and FQNEAQ (reference sequence). CDR3 in amino acids: CASSPLARGSSYGYTF. CDR3 in DNA: TGTGCCAGCAGCCCTTTGGCCCGGGGTTCGAGCTATGGCTACACCTTC.

V gene TRBV7-8 combines with J gene TRBJ2-1, with a tentative D call TRBD2 (7 bases). The CDR3 is 14 amino acids. Germline V gene sequence: CDR1 SGHVS, CDR2 FQNEAQ. V lost 0 bases to trimming and J lost 7 bases, with 10 bases between them. CDR3 amino acids: CASSLAGGTNEQFF. The CDR3 coding sequence is TGTGCCAGCAGCTTAGCGGGAGGGACAAATGAGCAGTTCTTC.

The chain links TRBV4-1 to TRBJ1-5; 8 nucleotides line up with TRBD1. This CDR3 region has 15 residues. Unmatched junction bases numbered 5, after V lost 1 base and J lost 6 bases. Germline V CDR1 and CDR2: MGHRA, YSYEKL. The CDR3 loop is CASSQVSTGGQPQHF. CDR3 sequence (DNA): TGCGCCAGCAGCCAAGTATCAACAGGGGGTCAGCCCCAGCATTTT.

V gene TRBV12-5 combines with J gene TRBJ1-1, with 8 bases matching TRBD1. This CDR3 has 16 residues. The V and J ends lost 1 base and 3 bases, in that order; junction bases with no gene match: 7. CDR1 and CDR2 from the germline V gene are LGHNT and FRNRAP. The CDR3 reads CASGLGQGSTDTEAFF. CDR3 sequence (DNA): TGTGCTAGTGGTTTGGGACAGGGGTCGACGGACACTGAAGCTTTCTTT.

This rearrangement joins TRBV15 to TRBJ2-2; no clear D gene. V gave up 5 bases and J gave up 5 bases, with 3 bases separating them. This CDR3 is 11 amino acids long. The germline V gene encodes CDR1 LNHNV and CDR2 YYDKDF (reference sequence). CDR3 nucleotide sequence: TGTGCCACCAGCGGGACCGGGGAGCTGTTTTTT. Its protein product is CATSGTGELFF.

J is TRBJ2-1 and V is TRBV14, with TRBD2 identical over 8 bases. The CDR3 has 17 amino acids. From germline, CDR1 is SGHDN and CDR2 FVKESK. V dropped 4 bases and J dropped 0; count of bases not matched to a gene: 8. DNA of the CDR3: TGTGCCAGCAGCCCACGACTAGCGCGGAGCTCCTACAATGAGCAGTTCTTC. Its translation: CASSPRLARSSYNEQFF.

The V gene is TRBV18, the J gene TRBJ2-1; D may be TRBD1 (5 bases). Trimming cost V 3 bases and J 7 bases, with 10 bases left between them. The CDR3 totals 13 residues. Germline V gene data show CDR1 as KGHSH and CDR2 as LQKENI. The CDR3 region has the DNA TGTGCCAGCTCACCGGGGCAGCCGAATGAGCAGTTCTTC. It codes for CASSPGQPNEQFF.

This sequence joins TRBV2 and TRBJ2-1; D might be TRBD1 (6 bases). CDR3 size: 13 residues. Germline V gene data show CDR1 as SNHLY and CDR2 as FYNNEI. V lost 6 bases and J lost 9, with 15 bases in between. This CDR3 reads CASRGLGRGEQFF. CDR3 bases: TGTGCCAGCAGGGGGTTAGGCAGGGGTGAGCAGTTCTTC.

The table lists this clone with a count of one. The chain links TRBV2 to TRBJ2-7; D gene uncertain. Germline V CDR1 and CDR2: SNHLY, FYNNEI. The length of the CDR3 is 11 residues. Trimming left V 4 bases short and J 10 bases short, with 11 bases between. CDR3 in DNA: TGTGCCAGCAGTGTCACTTCGGCCCAGTACTTC. Translated, it gives CASSVTSAQYF.